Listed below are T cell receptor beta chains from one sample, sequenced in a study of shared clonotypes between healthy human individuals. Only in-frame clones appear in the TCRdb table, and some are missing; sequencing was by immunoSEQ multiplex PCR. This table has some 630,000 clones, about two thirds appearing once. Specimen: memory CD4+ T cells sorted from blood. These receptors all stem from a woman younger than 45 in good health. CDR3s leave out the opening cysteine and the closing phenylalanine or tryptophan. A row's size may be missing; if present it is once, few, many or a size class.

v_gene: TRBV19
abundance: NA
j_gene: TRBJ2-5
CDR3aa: ASSPDRDSLSVSETQY

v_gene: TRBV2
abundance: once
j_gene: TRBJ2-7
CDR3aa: ASNRLAGSYEQY

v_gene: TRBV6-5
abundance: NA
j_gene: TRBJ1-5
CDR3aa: ASSERTGSYQPQH

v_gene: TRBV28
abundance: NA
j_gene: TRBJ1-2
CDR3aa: VSFDRGHGYT

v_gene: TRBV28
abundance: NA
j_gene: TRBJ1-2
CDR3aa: ASMGQLYGYT

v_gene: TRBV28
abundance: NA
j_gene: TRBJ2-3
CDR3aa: ASSLPQGRTDTQY

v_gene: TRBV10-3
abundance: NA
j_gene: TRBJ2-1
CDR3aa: AIRPGDSSYNEQF

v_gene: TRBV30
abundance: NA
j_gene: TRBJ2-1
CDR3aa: AWSYRTSGTGEQF

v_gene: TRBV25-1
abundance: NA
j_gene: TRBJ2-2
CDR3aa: ASTGRVTGELF

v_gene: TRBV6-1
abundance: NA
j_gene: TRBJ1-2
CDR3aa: ASSAQGGYGYT